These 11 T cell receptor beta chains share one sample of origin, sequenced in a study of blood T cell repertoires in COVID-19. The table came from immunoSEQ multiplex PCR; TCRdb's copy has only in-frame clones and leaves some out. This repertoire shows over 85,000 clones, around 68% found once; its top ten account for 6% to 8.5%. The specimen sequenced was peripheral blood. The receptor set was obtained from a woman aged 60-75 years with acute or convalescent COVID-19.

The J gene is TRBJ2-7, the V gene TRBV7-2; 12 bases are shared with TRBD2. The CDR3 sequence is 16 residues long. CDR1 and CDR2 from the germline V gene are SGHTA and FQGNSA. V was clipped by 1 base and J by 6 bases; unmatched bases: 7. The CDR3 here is CASSLGLAGGQREQYF. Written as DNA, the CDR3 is TGTGCCAGCAGCTTAGGGCTAGCGGGGGGGCAGCGCGAGCAGTACTTC.

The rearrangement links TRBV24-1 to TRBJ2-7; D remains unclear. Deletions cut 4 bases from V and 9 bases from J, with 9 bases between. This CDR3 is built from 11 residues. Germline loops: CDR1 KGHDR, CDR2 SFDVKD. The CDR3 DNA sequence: TGTGCCACCAGTGACCGACAAGTGCAGTACTTC. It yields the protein CATSDRQVQYF.

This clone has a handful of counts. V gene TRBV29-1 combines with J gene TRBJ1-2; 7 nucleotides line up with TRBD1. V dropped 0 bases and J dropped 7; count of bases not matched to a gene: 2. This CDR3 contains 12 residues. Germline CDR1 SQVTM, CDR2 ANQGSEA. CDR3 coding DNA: TGCAGCGTTGAAGAGACAGGGTCTGGCTACACCTTC. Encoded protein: CSVEETGSGYTF.

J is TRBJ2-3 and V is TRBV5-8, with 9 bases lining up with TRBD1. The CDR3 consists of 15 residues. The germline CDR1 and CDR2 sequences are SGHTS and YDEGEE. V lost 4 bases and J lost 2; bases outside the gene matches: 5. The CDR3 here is CASSHGQGFTDTQYF. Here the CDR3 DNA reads TGTGCCAGCAGCCATGGACAGGGGTTCACAGATACGCAGTATTTT.

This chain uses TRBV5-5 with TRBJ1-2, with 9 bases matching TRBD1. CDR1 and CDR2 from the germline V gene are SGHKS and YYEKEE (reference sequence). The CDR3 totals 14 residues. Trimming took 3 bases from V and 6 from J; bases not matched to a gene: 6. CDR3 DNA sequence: TGTGCCAGCAGCTATATAAGGACAGGGGATGGCTACACCTTC. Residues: CASSYIRTGDGYTF.

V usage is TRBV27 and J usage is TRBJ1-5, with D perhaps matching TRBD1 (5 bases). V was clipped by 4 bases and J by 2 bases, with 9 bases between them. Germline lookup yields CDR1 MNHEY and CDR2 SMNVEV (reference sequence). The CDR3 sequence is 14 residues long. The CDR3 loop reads CASSSGRGNQPQHF. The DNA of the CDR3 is TGTGCCAGCAGTTCGGGCAGGGGCAATCAGCCCCAGCATTTT.

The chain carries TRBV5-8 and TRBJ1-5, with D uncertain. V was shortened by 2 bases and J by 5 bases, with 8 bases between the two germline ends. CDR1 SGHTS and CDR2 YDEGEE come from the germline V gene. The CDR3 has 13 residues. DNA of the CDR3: TGTGCCAGCAGCTTCGCCAGTTATCAGCCCCAGCATTTT. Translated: CASSFASYQPQHF.

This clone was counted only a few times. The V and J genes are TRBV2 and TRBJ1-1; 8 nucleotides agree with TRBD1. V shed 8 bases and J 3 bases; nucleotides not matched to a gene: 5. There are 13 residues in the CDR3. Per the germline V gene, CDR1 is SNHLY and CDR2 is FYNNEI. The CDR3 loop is CASGADRDTEAFF. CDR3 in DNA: TGTGCCAGCGGCGCGGACAGGGACACTGAAGCTTTCTTT.

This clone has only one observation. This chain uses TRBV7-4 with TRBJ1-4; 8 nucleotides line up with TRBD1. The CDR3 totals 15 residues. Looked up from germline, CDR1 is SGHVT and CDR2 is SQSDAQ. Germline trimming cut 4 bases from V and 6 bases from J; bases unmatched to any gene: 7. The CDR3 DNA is TGTGCCAGCAGCTGTAGGCAGGGGGCATATGAAAAACTGTTTTTT. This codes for CASSCRQGAYEKLFF.

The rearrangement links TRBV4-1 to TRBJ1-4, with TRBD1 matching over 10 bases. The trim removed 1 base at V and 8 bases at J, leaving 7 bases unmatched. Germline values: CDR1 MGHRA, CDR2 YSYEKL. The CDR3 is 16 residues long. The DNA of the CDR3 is TGCGCCAGCAGCCAAGCCTGGGACAGGGGTTCCGAAAAACTGTTTTTT. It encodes CASSQAWDRGSEKLFF.

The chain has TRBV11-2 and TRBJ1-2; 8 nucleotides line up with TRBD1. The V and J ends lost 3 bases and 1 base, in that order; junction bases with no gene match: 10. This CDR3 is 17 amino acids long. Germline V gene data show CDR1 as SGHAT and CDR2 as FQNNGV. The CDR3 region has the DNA TGTGCCAGCAGCTTCTTACAGGGGGGCATTGATAACTATGGCTACACCTTC. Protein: CASSFLQGGIDNYGYTF.